This entry lists 20 T cell receptor beta chains sequenced from one sample in a study of blood T cell repertoires in COVID-19. Repertoires were generated with immunoSEQ multiplex PCR, while TCRdb's copy carries only in-frame clones and drops some. The data show a few hundred thousand clones, less than 95% seen once. The specimen sequenced was PBMCs or T cells enriched from blood (not recorded which). All receptors come from a man aged 18 to 35 who had recovered from COVID-19.

V is TRBV7-3 and J is TRBJ1-1, with 8 bases aligning to TRBD1. The CDR3 totals 18 residues. The germline gives CDR1 SGHTA, CDR2 FQGTGA. V shed 4 bases, J shed 1 base, and the junction held 14 bases outside the gene matches. CDR3 protein: CASSYRLTGDYKNTEAFF. In DNA, the CDR3 is TGTGCCAGCAGCTACAGGTTGACAGGGGACTACAAGAACACTGAAGCTTTCTTT.

The chain recombines TRBV3-1 (or the pseudogene TRBV3-2) with TRBJ1-2; D is ambiguous. Germline CDR1 reads LGHDT; CDR2 reads YNNKEL (reference sequence). V lost 1 base to trimming and J lost 3 bases, with 21 bases between them. The CDR3 contains 18 residues. CDR3 region: CASSQVWVRGEAHYGYTF. The DNA for the CDR3 is TGTGCCAGCAGCCAAGTTTGGGTCCGCGGTGAGGCTCACTATGGCTACACCTTC.

This chain uses TRBV2 with TRBJ1-5; the D gene is possibly TRBD1 (6 bases). Trimming removed 6 bases from V and 0 bases from J, with 18 bases in between. Germline V gene sequence: CDR1 SNHLY, CDR2 FYNNEI. The CDR3 spans 17 residues. For the CDR3, the DNA is TGTGCCAGCAGCAAAACTTACAGGGTCGATAGCAATCAGCCCCAGCATTTT. Its protein product is CASSKTYRVDSNQPQHF.

This chain connects TRBV28 to TRBJ1-2; D is perhaps TRBD1 (6 bases). Trimming shortened V by 5 bases and J by 4 bases, and 14 bases separated the two germline ends. The germline gives CDR1 MDHEN, CDR2 SYDVKM. This CDR3 is built from 14 residues. CDR3 sequence (DNA): TGTGCCAGCAGTCGGGACACAGGGCCCTATGGCTACACCTTC. Translation gives CASSRDTGPYGYTF.

The CDR3 here is CASSNPCPTGVRYGYTF. The CDR3 DNA reads TGTGCCAGCAGCAACCCTTGCCCTACAGGGGTCAGATATGGCTACACCTTC. V and J are TRBV21-1 and TRBJ1-2; the D call of TRBD1 is as the table states it, not checked on the DNA. TRBV21-1 is a pseudogene locus. This CDR3 region has 17 residues.

This clone was seen once. The chain uses TRBV3-1 (or the pseudogene TRBV3-2) and TRBJ2-2, with 7 bases matching TRBD1. CDR1 and CDR2 (germline): LGHDT, YNNKEL (reference sequence). V dropped 4 bases and J dropped 2; count of bases not matched to a gene: 7. CDR3 size: 16 residues. In nucleotides, the CDR3 is TGTGCCAGCAGCCGAATCTGGGACAGCAACACCGGGGAGCTGTTTTTT. Its protein product is CASSRIWDSNTGELFF.

This sequence joins TRBV5-1 and TRBJ2-1; D perhaps matches TRBD2 (5 bases). Deletions cut 3 bases from V and 0 bases from J, with 19 bases between. Germline lookup yields CDR1 SGHRS and CDR2 YFSETQ. The CDR3 length is 18 residues. The chain's CDR3 is CASSSPPGRASSYNEQFF. CDR3 nucleotide sequence: TGCGCCAGCAGCTCCCCCCCGGGGAGAGCTAGCTCCTACAATGAGCAGTTCTTC.

This sequence joins TRBV7-9 and TRBJ1-1; the D is unclear. Per germline, CDR1 SEHNR and CDR2 FQNEAQ (reference sequence). Trimming removed 1 base from V and 3 bases from J, with 9 bases in between. This CDR3 is built from 14 residues. The chain's CDR3 is CASSLGGSHTEAFF. CDR3 bases: TGTGCCAGCAGCTTAGGAGGGTCCCACACTGAAGCTTTCTTT.

The chain links TRBV5-1 to TRBJ2-1; 10 nucleotides agree with TRBD2. The junction had 4 bases not matched to a gene; V was cut back by 2 bases and J by 5 bases. The CDR3 loop spans 15 amino acids. Germline CDR1 and CDR2: SGHRS and YFSETQ. The CDR3 is CASSFEREGNNEQFF. The CDR3 DNA sequence: TGCGCCAGCAGCTTCGAGCGGGAGGGTAACAATGAGCAGTTCTTC.

This chain joins TRBV10-2 and TRBJ1-4; 8 nucleotides agree with TRBD1. The CDR3 has 15 residues. Trimming took 5 bases from V and 8 from J; bases not matched to a gene: 10. Germline CDR1 is WSHSY and CDR2 is SAAADI. CDR3 sequence (DNA): TGCGCCAGCAGTTTGACAGGGGCCCCAGGGGAAAAACTGTTTTTT. This translates into CASSLTGAPGEKLFF.

The gene calls are TRBV13 and TRBJ1-2; D gene uncertain. Between the trimmed V and J ends, which lost 1 base and 6 bases, there was a span of 6 bases. CDR1 is PRHDT and CDR2 is FYEKMQ in the germline V gene (reference sequence). The CDR3 runs to 12 residues. The CDR3 sequence is CASSLAGNGYTF. The CDR3 region has the DNA TGTGCCAGCAGCTTAGCCGGGAATGGCTACACCTTC. Based on the CDR3 plus reference TRBV13 and TRBJ1-2, the full variable domain is AAGVIQSPRHLIKEKRETATLKCYPIPRHDTVYWYQQGPGQDPQFLISFYEKMQSDKGSIPDRFSAQQFSDYHSELNMSSLELGDSALYFCASSLAGNGYTFGSGTRLTVV.

V and J are TRBV5-8 and TRBJ2-3; 14 positions agree with TRBD2. The trim removed 4 bases at V and 3 bases at J, leaving 4 bases unmatched. The germline V gene has CDR1 SGHTS and CDR2 YDEGEE. The CDR3 extends over 16 amino acids. The CDR3 loop is CASSRGTSGSTDTQYF. CDR3 DNA: TGTGCCAGCAGCCGCGGGACTAGCGGGAGTACAGATACGCAGTATTTT.

This CDR3 reads CASSLDRINEQFF. CDR3 sequence (DNA): TGTGCCAGCAGCTTAGACAGAATTAATGAGCAGTTCTTC. The gene calls are TRBV7-7 and TRBJ2-1; unclear D gene. V shed 1 base and J shed 7 bases, with 8 bases lying between them. This CDR3 has 13 residues. Germline CDR1 SSHAT, CDR2 FNYEAQ (reference sequence).

The rearrangement joins TRBV19 to TRBJ1-5, with 7 bases matching TRBD1. Trimming removed 5 bases from V and 6 bases from J; junction bases left unmatched: 7. CDR3 length equals 14 residues. Per germline, CDR1 LNHDA and CDR2 SQIVND (reference sequence). The CDR3 reads CASSAAGGSQPQHF. CDR3 in DNA: TGTGCCAGTAGTGCCGCAGGGGGGAGTCAGCCCCAGCATTTT. The full variable domain, completed using reference TRBV19 and TRBJ1-5, is DGGITQSPKYLFRKEGQNVTLSCEQNLNHDAMYWYRQDPGQGLRLIYYSQIVNDFQKGDIAEGYSVSREKKESFPLTVTSAQKNPTAFYLCASSAAGGSQPQHFGDGTRLSIL.

The genes are TRBV30 and TRBJ2-3, with 11 bases matching TRBD2. There are 15 residues in the CDR3. Germline trimming cut 2 bases from V and 7 bases from J; bases unmatched to any gene: 8. Germline V gives CDR1 GTSNPN, CDR2 SVGIG (reference sequence). DNA of the CDR3: TGTGCCTGGAGTCTGACTAGCGGGATTTGGAATACGCAGTATTTT. The encoded protein is CAWSLTSGIWNTQYF.

The rearrangement links TRBV7-9 to TRBJ2-1; the match to TRBD2 covers 13 bases. Per germline, CDR1 SEHNR and CDR2 FQNEAQ (reference sequence). The CDR3 runs 17 residues. J lost 4 bases, V lost 4 bases, and 7 bases had no gene match. For the CDR3, the DNA is TGTGCCAGCAGCTCAACTAGCGGGAGGGCCAGTTACAATGAGCAGTTCTTC. Protein sequence: CASSSTSGRASYNEQFF.

The chain has TRBV2 and TRBJ2-7; 7 bases line up with TRBD2. V lost 6 bases and J lost 4; bases outside the gene matches: 12. Germline assignment: CDR1 SNHLY and CDR2 FYNNEI. The CDR3 sequence is 15 residues long. CDR3 in DNA: TGTGCCAGCAGGCTGCAGGGCGGGAGTTCGTACGAGCAGTACTTC. Its protein is CASRLQGGSSYEQYF.

This rearrangement joins TRBV10-1 to TRBJ1-4; D ambiguous. This CDR3 is built from 13 residues. The V and J ends lost 5 bases and 3 bases respectively, with 7 bases between them. In germline, CDR1 is WNHNN, CDR2 SYGVQD (reference sequence). Here the CDR3 reads CASSHGANEKLFF. CDR3 nucleotides: TGCGCCAGCAGTCACGGTGCTAATGAAAAACTGTTTTTT.

V gene TRBV7-2 combines with J gene TRBJ2-1; no firm D call. V was pared by 1 base and J by 4 bases, with 5 bases between. The V gene's germline CDR1 is SGHTA and CDR2 FQGNSA. The CDR3 loop spans 13 amino acids. The CDR3 loop is CASSLGPYNEQFF. The CDR3 DNA reads as TGTGCCAGCAGCTTAGGGCCGTACAATGAGCAGTTCTTC.

The chain couples TRBV19 to TRBJ2-1; 9 nucleotides align to TRBD2. After removal of 6 bases from V and 6 bases from J, the junction contained 15 bases not matched to a gene. Germline V gene sequence: CDR1 LNHDA, CDR2 SQIVND (reference sequence). This CDR3 region has 17 residues. CDR3 region: CASSTSGRLSFGNEQFF. The DNA of the CDR3 is TGTGCCAGTAGCACCAGCGGGAGGTTGAGTTTCGGCAATGAGCAGTTCTTC.